This record looks at one T cell receptor beta chain sequence and its context. The data stem from a study of CD8+CD57+ T cells in acquired aplastic anemia. In the study overall: Sorted cells (CD4+ and CD8+) yielded DNA amounts that averaged approximately 3 ug.

Genomic DNA served as template for TCR beta VDJ and CDR3 profiling. In TCRdb, the reads were re-called with MiXCR into one record per CDR3 protein. The repertoire holds about 110,000 distinct CDR3 sequences, with 50% to 65% as singletons. The germline gives CDR1 MNHEY, CDR2 SMNVEV (reference sequence). The germline V and J ends were trimmed by 2 bases and 0 bases, with 10 bases remaining between them. The CDR3 covers 15 residues. Sequenced input: sorted CD4+, CD8+, or CD8+CD57+ T cells (not recorded which) from PBMCs. This TCR derives from a human donor in good health, serving as a control. This chain joins TRBV27 and TRBJ1-1; D gene unclear. Written as DNA, the CDR3 is TGTGCCAGCAGTTTACAAGGCGGACTGAACACTGAAGCTTTCTTT. Translated, it gives CASSLQGGLNTEAFF.